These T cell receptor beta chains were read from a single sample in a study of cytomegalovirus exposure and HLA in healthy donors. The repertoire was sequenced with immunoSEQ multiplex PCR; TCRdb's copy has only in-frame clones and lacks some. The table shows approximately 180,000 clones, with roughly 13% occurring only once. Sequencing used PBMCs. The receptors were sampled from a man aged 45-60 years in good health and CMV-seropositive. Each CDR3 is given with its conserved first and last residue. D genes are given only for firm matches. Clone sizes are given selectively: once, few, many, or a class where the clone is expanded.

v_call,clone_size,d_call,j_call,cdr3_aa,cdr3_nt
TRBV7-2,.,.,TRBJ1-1,CASSFVDLWGRGLNTEAFF,TGTGCCAGCAGCTTCGTCGATTTGTGGGGTAGGGGTCTCAACACTGAAGCTTTCTTT
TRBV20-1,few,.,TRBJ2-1,CSASTSNEQFF,TGCAGTGCCTCCACTAGTAATGAGCAGTTCTTC
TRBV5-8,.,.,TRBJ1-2,CASSLYAGIRGYTF,TGTGCCAGCAGCTTGTACGCGGGTATTCGTGGCTACACCTTC
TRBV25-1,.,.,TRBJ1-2,CASSEYAGTNYGYTF,TGTGCCAGCAGTGAATATGCGGGGACGAACTATGGCTACACCTTC
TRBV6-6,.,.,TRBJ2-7,CASSPPDRGADQYF,TGTGCCAGCAGCCCCCCTGATAGAGGAGCTGATCAGTACTTC
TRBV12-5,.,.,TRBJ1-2,CASGLNTGFYGYTF,TGTGCTAGTGGTTTGAATACAGGCTTCTATGGCTACACCTTC
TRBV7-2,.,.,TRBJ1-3,CASGSWTAGGNTIYF,TGTGCCAGCGGATCCTGGACAGCGGGAGGAAACACCATATATTTT
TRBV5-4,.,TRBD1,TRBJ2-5,CASSVRQGETRYF,TGTGCCAGCAGCGTCAGACAGGGAGAGACCCGGTACTTC
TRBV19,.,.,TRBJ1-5,CASSFQGIEKPQHF,TGTGCCAGTAGTTTTCAGGGGATCGAAAAGCCCCAGCATTTT
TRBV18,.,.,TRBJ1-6,CASSPLGRGNSPLHF,TGTGCCAGCTCACCACTGGGCCGGGGTAATTCACCCCTCCACTTT
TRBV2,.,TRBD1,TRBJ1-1,CASSTGGVNTEAFF,TGTGCCAGCAGTACAGGGGGAGTGAACACTGAAGCTTTCTTT
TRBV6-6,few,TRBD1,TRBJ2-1,CASSHRGLSNEQFF,TGTGCCAGCTCACACAGGGGGCTTAGCAATGAGCAGTTCTTC
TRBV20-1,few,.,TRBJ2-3,CSAERGDTQYF,TGCAGTGCTGAAAGGGGAGATACGCAGTATTTT
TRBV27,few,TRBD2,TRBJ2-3,CASSPGRGRDTQYF,TGTGCCAGCAGTCCCGGGAGGGGGAGAGATACGCAGTATTTT
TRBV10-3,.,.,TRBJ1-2,CAISDSGTGTIYGYTF,TGTGCCATCAGTGACTCAGGGACGGGGACAATCTATGGCTACACCTTC
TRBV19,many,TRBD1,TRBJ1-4,CASSSLGQGEDEKLFF,TGTGCCAGTAGTTCCTTAGGACAGGGCGAGGATGAAAAACTGTTTTTT
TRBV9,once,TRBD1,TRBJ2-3,CASSPVGGLTSTDTQYF,TGTGCCAGCAGCCCGGTAGGGGGCCTAACTAGCACAGATACGCAGTATTTT
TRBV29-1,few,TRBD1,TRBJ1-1,CSVSKTGALKAFF,TGCAGCGTTTCCAAGACAGGGGCCTTAAAAGCTTTCTTT
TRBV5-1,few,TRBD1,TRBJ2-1,CASSLGRTARGLYNEQFF,TGCGCCAGCAGCTTGGGGAGGACAGCGAGGGGGCTGTACAATGAGCAGTTCTTC
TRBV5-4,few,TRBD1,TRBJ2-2,CASSLEGALRELFF,TGTGCCAGCAGCTTAGAGGGGGCCCTCCGGGAGCTGTTTTTT
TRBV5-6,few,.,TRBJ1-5,CASSFGAGNQPQHF,TGTGCCAGCAGCTTTGGAGCCGGCAATCAGCCCCAGCATTTT
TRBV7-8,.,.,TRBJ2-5,CASSRRSTAGETQYF,TGTGCCAGCAGCCGGCGTTCGACTGCAGGGGAGACCCAGTACTTC
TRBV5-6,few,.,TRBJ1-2,CASSTSGPGGGYTF,TGTGCCAGCTCTACCTCGGGCCCCGGCGGGGGCTACACCTTC
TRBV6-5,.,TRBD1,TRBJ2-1,CASSNRDRVIWEQFF,TGTGCCAGCAGCAACCGGGACAGGGTAATATGGGAGCAGTTCTTC
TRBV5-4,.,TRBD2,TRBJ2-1,CASSLERGSLSYNEQFF,TGTGCCAGCAGCTTGGAGCGGGGGAGCCTCTCCTACAATGAGCAGTTCTTC
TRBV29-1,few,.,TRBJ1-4,CSAGKTNEKLFF,TGCAGCGCAGGGAAAACTAATGAAAAACTGTTTTTT
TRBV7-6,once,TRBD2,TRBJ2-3,CASSQGLDDTQYF,TGTGCCAGCAGCCAGGGACTAGACGATACGCAGTATTTT
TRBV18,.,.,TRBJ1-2,CASSPSTDYGYTF,TGTGCCAGCTCACCTTCGACTGACTATGGCTACACCTTC
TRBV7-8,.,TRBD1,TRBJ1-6,CASSPVDRFYNSPLHF,TGTGCCAGCAGCCCTGTGGACAGGTTCTATAATTCACCCCTCCACTTT
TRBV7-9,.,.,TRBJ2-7,CASSPPRAGIYEQYF,TGTGCCAGCAGCCCCCCGCGCGCCGGTATTTACGAGCAGTACTTC
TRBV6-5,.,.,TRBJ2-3,CASTGQATRDTQYF,TGTGCCAGCACCGGACAAGCTACACGGGATACGCAGTATTTT
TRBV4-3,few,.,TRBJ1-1,CASSQDRGSSTEAFF,TGCGCCAGCAGCCAAGATAGGGGGTCGTCCACTGAAGCTTTCTTT
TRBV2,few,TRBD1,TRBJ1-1,CASMMRGRHTEAFF,TGTGCCAGCATGATGAGGGGGCGGCACACTGAAGCTTTCTTT
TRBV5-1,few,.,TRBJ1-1,CASSFVTFDTEAFF,TGCGCCAGCAGCTTTGTGACTTTTGACACTGAAGCTTTCTTT
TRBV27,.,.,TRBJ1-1,CASSLSGDTEAFF,TGTGCCAGCAGTTTATCTGGAGACACTGAAGCTTTCTTT
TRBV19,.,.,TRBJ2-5,CASSIDVRREETQYF,TGTGCCAGTAGTATAGATGTACGTAGAGAAGAGACCCAGTACTTC
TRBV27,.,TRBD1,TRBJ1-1,CASSLRTGAEAFF,TGTGCCAGCAGTTTACGGACAGGGGCTGAAGCTTTCTTT
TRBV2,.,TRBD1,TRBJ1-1,CASRATGTEAFF,TGTGCCAGCAGAGCGACAGGGACTGAAGCTTTCTTT
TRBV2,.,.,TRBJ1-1,CASSPRDTYTEAFF,TGTGCCAGCAGTCCCCGGGACACCTACACTGAAGCTTTCTTT
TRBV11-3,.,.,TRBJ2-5,CASSRREETQYF,TGTGCCAGCAGCCGCAGGGAAGAGACCCAGTACTTC
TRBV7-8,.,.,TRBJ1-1,CASSSRNRGTEAFF,TGTGCCAGCAGCTCGAGGAATAGGGGAACTGAAGCTTTCTTT
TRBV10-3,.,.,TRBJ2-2,CAISESISRGSTGELFF,TGTGCCATCAGTGAGTCGATATCCAGGGGAAGCACCGGGGAGCTGTTTTTT
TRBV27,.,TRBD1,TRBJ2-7,CASSLNVGTGNHEQYF,TGTGCCAGCAGTTTAAATGTGGGGACAGGCAACCACGAGCAGTACTTC
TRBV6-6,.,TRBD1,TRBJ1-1,CASSSDRVGEAFF,TGTGCCAGCAGTTCAGACAGGGTTGGGGAAGCTTTCTTT
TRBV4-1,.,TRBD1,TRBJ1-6,CASSQPEGTGGYNSPLHF,TGCGCCAGCAGCCAGCCGGAGGGGACAGGGGGGTATAATTCACCCCTCCACTTT
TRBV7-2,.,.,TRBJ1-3,CASSSGPSFSGNTIYF,TGTGCCAGCAGCTCTGGCCCTTCTTTCTCTGGAAACACCATATATTTT
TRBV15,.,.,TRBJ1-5,CATSRGSINSNQPQHF,TGTGCCACCAGCAGGGGCTCCATAAATAGCAATCAGCCCCAGCATTTT
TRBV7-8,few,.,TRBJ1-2,CASTPLNGQRDGYTF,TGTGCCAGCACCCCGTTGAACGGACAGAGGGATGGCTACACCTTC
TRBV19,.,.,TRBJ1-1,CASSVQNTEAFF,TGTGCCAGTAGTGTTCAGAACACTGAAGCTTTCTTT
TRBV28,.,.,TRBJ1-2,CASRVPPLRDILNYGYTF,TGTGCCAGCAGAGTTCCACCCCTCAGGGACATCCTTAACTATGGCTACACCTTC
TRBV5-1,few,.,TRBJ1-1,CASSLGQGGVTEAFF,TGCGCCAGCAGCTTGGGCCAGGGCGGGGTCACTGAAGCTTTCTTT
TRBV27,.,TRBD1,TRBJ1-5,CASSSWTGLNQPQHF,TGTGCCAGCAGTTCCTGGACAGGCCTGAATCAGCCCCAGCATTTT